This is a list of T cell receptor beta chains from one sample in a study of PD-1 blockade in classical Hodgkin lymphoma. Produced via immunoSEQ multiplex PCR; TCRdb's table is partial and in-frame only. The data contain nearly 50,000 clones, approximately 76% of them singletons. Here the sequenced sample was peripheral blood mononuclear cells (PBMCs), taken before the fourth cycle of nivolumab. These receptors came from a human donor with classical Hodgkin lymphoma. Both conserved end residues are part of each CDR3. D genes are given only for firm matches. Size is omitted from some rows. Given values are once, few, many or a class for expanded clones.

CDR3: CAIGRGGDLYEQYF
DNA: TGTGCCATCGGGAGGGGCGGGGACCTGTACGAGCAGTACTTC
D: TRBD2
size: once
J: TRBJ2-7
V: TRBV10-3

CDR3: CASSLKTSFSYEQYF
DNA: TGTGCCAGCAGCTTAAAAACTAGCTTTTCCTACGAGCAGTACTTC
D: .
size: .
J: TRBJ2-7
V: TRBV11-1

CDR3: CASFYRGTGVSYTF
DNA: TGTGCCAGCTTCTATCGCGGGACAGGGGTCAGTTACACCTTC
D: TRBD1
size: once
J: TRBJ1-2
V: TRBV28

CDR3: CASTREDLGEQFF
DNA: TGTGCCAGTACGAGGGAGGACCTTGGAGAGCAGTTCTTC
D: .
size: .
J: TRBJ2-1
V: TRBV19

CDR3: CASSEVGNSPLHF
DNA: TGTGCCAGCAGTGAAGTCGGAAATTCACCCCTCCACTTT
D: .
size: .
J: TRBJ1-6
V: TRBV6-1

CDR3: CASSWMDRNEQYF
DNA: TGCGCCAGCAGCTGGATGGACAGGAACGAGCAGTACTTC
D: TRBD1
size: .
J: TRBJ2-7
V: TRBV5-1

CDR3: CANDRGVTSAISGANVLTF
DNA: TGTGCCAACGACCGAGGGGTGACTAGCGCAATCTCTGGGGCCAACGTCCTGACTTTC
D: TRBD2
size: .
J: TRBJ2-6
V: TRBV7-9

CDR3: CASSTIAGGDTQYF
DNA: TGTGCCAGCAGCACTATAGCGGGAGGAGATACGCAGTATTTT
D: TRBD2
size: .
J: TRBJ2-3
V: TRBV27

CDR3: CASGSLTGSQETQYF
DNA: TGTGCCAGTGGATCGCTAACCGGGAGCCAAGAGACCCAGTACTTC
D: .
size: .
J: TRBJ2-5
V: TRBV27

CDR3: CASSLVQGSEGYTF
DNA: TGTGCCAGCAGCTTGGTTCAGGGTTCCGAGGGCTACACCTTC
D: .
size: few
J: TRBJ1-2
V: TRBV5-4

CDR3: CASSETGAVTGELFF
DNA: TGTGCCAGCAGCGAGACAGGGGCAGTCACCGGGGAGCTGTTTTTT
D: .
size: few
J: TRBJ2-2
V: TRBV21-1

CDR3: CSVADLRRAYQETQYF
DNA: TGCAGCGTAGCTGACCTCCGCCGCGCCTACCAAGAGACCCAGTACTTC
D: .
size: .
J: TRBJ2-5
V: TRBV29-1

CDR3: CATSREGGGNQPQHF
DNA: TGTGCCACCAGCAGAGAGGGTGGGGGGAATCAGCCCCAGCATTTT
D: .
size: .
J: TRBJ1-5
V: TRBV15

CDR3: CASSVAGQDYEKLFF
DNA: TGTGCCAGCAGCGTAGCGGGACAGGACTATGAAAAACTGTTTTTT
D: TRBD1
size: .
J: TRBJ1-4
V: TRBV9

CDR3: CASSQEVGAYYGYTF
DNA: TGTGCCAGCAGCCAAGAGGTAGGGGCTTATTATGGCTACACCTTC
D: .
size: .
J: TRBJ1-2
V: TRBV4-2

CDR3: CASSQDKGWAGQDKWTEAFF
DNA: TGCGCCAGCAGCCAAGATAAAGGTTGGGCAGGGCAGGATAAGTGGACTGAAGCTTTCTTT
D: .
size: .
J: TRBJ1-1
V: TRBV4-1

CDR3: CASSLVLPSGNTGELFF
DNA: TGTGCCAGCAGCTTAGTTCTGCCTAGCGGAAACACCGGGGAGCTGTTTTTT
D: TRBD2
size: many
J: TRBJ2-2
V: TRBV7-6

CDR3: CASSLKDGYTF
DNA: TGTGCCAGCAGCTTAAAGGATGGCTACACCTTC
D: .
size: .
J: TRBJ1-2
V: TRBV7-2

CDR3: CASSSGQGGGQPQHF
DNA: TGTGCCAGCAGTTCGGGACAGGGTGGCGGTCAGCCCCAGCATTTT
D: TRBD1
size: .
J: TRBJ1-5
V: TRBV28

CDR3: CASSFGPFNEQFF
DNA: TGTGCCAGCAGTTTTGGCCCTTTCAATGAGCAGTTCTTC
D: .
size: .
J: TRBJ2-1
V: TRBV27

CDR3: CASSLDSGYTDTQYF
DNA: TGTGCCAGCAGCCTAGATAGCGGGTACACAGATACGCAGTATTTT
D: TRBD2
size: .
J: TRBJ2-3
V: TRBV5-4

CDR3: CASSSGLGGTQYF
DNA: TGTGCCAGCAGCTCCGGTTTAGGGGGGACCCAGTACTTC
D: .
size: once
J: TRBJ2-5
V: TRBV11-2

CDR3: CASSYTSKNYEQYF
DNA: TGTGCCAGCAGTTACACATCGAAAAACTACGAGCAGTACTTC
D: .
size: .
J: TRBJ2-7
V: TRBV6-6

CDR3: CASRAGTSGTDTQYF
DNA: TGCGCCAGCAGAGCCGGGACTAGCGGCACAGATACGCAGTATTTT
D: TRBD2
size: .
J: TRBJ2-3
V: TRBV4-3

CDR3: CASSLQGDEKLFF
DNA: TGTGCCAGCAGTTTACAAGGGGATGAAAAACTGTTTTTT
D: .
size: .
J: TRBJ1-4
V: TRBV27

CDR3: CASRQGAGTDTQYF
DNA: TGCGCCAGCCGACAGGGGGCTGGCACAGATACGCAGTATTTT
D: TRBD1
size: .
J: TRBJ2-3
V: TRBV5-1

CDR3: CASSQATSGTDTQYF
DNA: TGCGCCAGCAGCCAAGCAACTAGCGGGACAGATACGCAGTATTTT
D: TRBD2
size: .
J: TRBJ2-3
V: TRBV4-3

CDR3: CASRALGEAGNTIYF
DNA: TGTGCCAGCAGGGCTCTCGGGGAGGCTGGAAACACCATATATTTT
D: .
size: few
J: TRBJ1-3
V: TRBV2

CDR3: CASSQAGGPADTQYF
DNA: TGTGCCAGCTCTCAAGCGGGAGGGCCAGCAGATACGCAGTATTTT
D: TRBD2
size: .
J: TRBJ2-3
V: TRBV18

CDR3: CASSVDDPVREGTDTQYF
DNA: TGTGCCAGCAGCGTAGATGATCCGGTTCGGGAGGGTACAGATACGCAGTATTTT
D: TRBD2
size: many
J: TRBJ2-3
V: TRBV9

CDR3: CASSPPDNTQYF
DNA: TGTGCCAGCAGCCCGCCGGACAATACGCAGTATTTT
D: .
size: .
J: TRBJ2-3
V: TRBV7-2

CDR3: CASSDFPSGGETQYF
DNA: TGTGCCAGCAGCGACTTCCCCTCCGGGGGAGAGACCCAGTACTTC
D: .
size: .
J: TRBJ2-5
V: TRBV11-3